This T cell receptor (beta chain) was captured by sequencing in a study of T cell repertoires in cytomegalovirus infection. Study at large: Public TCR beta signature analysis indicated the presence of both CMV infection and matching HLA type. Overall study results and limits: HLA-C-restricted, CMV-specific TCR beta clonotypes were dominant ex vivo. Individuals carrying CMV plus the relevant HLA were identified by cumulative frequency of public TCR beta families.

About this clonotype: Its antigen remains unidentified.

V dropped 8 bases and J dropped 6 bases, with 14 bases sitting between them. CDR1 MNHEY and CDR2 SVGEGT come from the germline V gene. This CDR3 is built from 13 residues. TCRdb re-analysed the reads in MiXCR, keeping a single row per CDR3 protein. The top ten clones hold approximately 13% of a sample with fewer than 550,000 distinct CDR3 sequences, around 32% of them seen once. This chain joins TRBV6-2 or TRBV6-3 and TRBJ1-5; maybe TRBD1 (5 bases). Sequencing used PBMCs. The sequence was obtained from a human donor in good health (CMV status not recorded). Some clones in this sample may be carry-over from other donors' samples. The CDR3 loop is CASAAGRAQPQHF. The CDR3 bases are TGTGCCAGCGCCGCGGGCAGGGCTCAGCCCCAGCATTTT.